This T cell receptor (beta chain) emerged from a study of molecular identifiers for immune sequencing clone quantification. Study-wide results and caveats: Effector cells had over 98% of their molecules in clones above 20 RNA copies, while naive cells had under 1%.

A CD8+CD4-CCR7+CD45RA+ gate was used to sort naive CD8 T cells. One entry per CDR3 protein results from TCRdb running MiXCR on the PCR reads. The sample carries about 640,000 distinct CDR3 sequences, 15% to 20% recorded once. This clonotype was recorded at least ten times. Its antigen is still unknown. CDR3 length: 13 residues. Germline CDR1 is DFQATT and CDR2 is SNEGSKA (reference sequence). Trimming stripped 6 bases from V and 2 bases from J, with 14 bases between. V is TRBV20-1 and J is TRBJ2-7, with unresolved D. Sequencing was carried out using naive CD8+ T cells from blood, with Jurkat cell RNA spiked in. Subset specified: FACS-sorted CD8+CD4-CCR7+CD45RA+ naive T cells. The sequence derives from a human donor in good health. Some libraries in this study had Jurkat cell RNA spiked in. The CDR3 loop reads CSARTGTTYEQYF. The CDR3 nucleotides read TGCAGTGCGAGAACTGGTACCACCTACGAGCAGTACTTC.